Listed here are 27 T cell receptor beta chains from one sample, sequenced in a study of OX40 agonist ivuxolimab in advanced cancers. Generated by immunoSEQ multiplex PCR, the TCRdb table keeps only in-frame clones and is missing some. The sample yields 35,000 to 40,000 clones, 82% seen once. The source was CD4+ or CD8+ T cells sorted from blood, collected in a trial of the OX40 agonist ivuxolimab. The receptors shown here come from an adult with an advanced solid tumor such as melanoma, head and neck, liver or kidney cancer.

A note on this clone: Sequence at one end of the junction differs from germline and may be a read error. The chain links TRBV7-7 to TRBJ2-3; TRBD2 aligns across 10 bases. The CDR3 runs 14 residues. Germline V gives CDR1 SSHAT, CDR2 FNYEAQ (reference sequence). CDR3 bases: TGTGCTAGCAGCCCCAGCGGGGGGGCAGATACGCAGTATTTT. Amino acid sequence: CASSPSGGADTQYF.

This rearrangement joins TRBV5-6 to TRBJ2-7; D not resolved. Germline lookup yields CDR1 SGHDT and CDR2 YYEEEE. V was trimmed by 2 bases and J by 2 bases, leaving 5 bases between them. The CDR3 covers 12 residues. The CDR3 DNA reads as TGTGCCAGCAGCTTCCAAGCCTACGAGCAGTACTTC. Translated, it gives CASSFQAYEQYF.

This clone has just one count. J is TRBJ2-1 and V is TRBV15; 7 bases map to TRBD2. Germline V gene data show CDR1 as LNHNV and CDR2 as YYDKDF (reference sequence). The junction had 10 bases not matched to a gene; V was cut back by 8 bases and J by 9 bases. This CDR3 has 13 amino acids. CDR3 DNA: TGTGCCACCGGGGCCCGGGGGGAGGGTGAGCAGTTCTTC. The encoded protein is CATGARGEGEQFF.

The J gene is TRBJ2-5, the V gene TRBV7-2; D possibly corresponds to TRBD2 (7 bases). The CDR3 extends over 15 amino acids. CDR1 and CDR2 (germline): SGHTA, FQGNSA. Trimming took 1 base from V and 5 from J, leaving 14 bases between them. CDR3 DNA: TGTGCCAGCAGCTTAGATCGGGGGGCATCTGAGACCCAGTACTTC. As protein: CASSLDRGASETQYF.

CDR3 sequence reads: CASSPQTRDTDTQYF. In nucleotides, the CDR3 is TGTGCCAGCAGCCCCCAGACTAGGGACACAGATACGCAGTATTTT. J is TRBJ2-3 and V is TRBV7-2; D possibly corresponds to TRBD2 (6 bases). The V end was cut by 5 bases, the J end by 2 bases, with 14 bases between. Germline CDR1 reads SGHTA; CDR2 reads FQGNSA. The CDR3 is 15 residues long.

The V gene is TRBV11-2, the J gene TRBJ2-3; 13 bases match TRBD2. The junction had 2 bases not matched to a gene; V was cut back by 6 bases and J by 2 bases. This CDR3 spans 15 amino acids. The germline V gene has CDR1 SGHAT and CDR2 FQNNGV. CDR3 amino acids: CASRGLAGITDTQYF. CDR3 DNA: TGTGCCAGCAGGGGACTAGCGGGGATCACAGATACGCAGTATTTT.

Points on this clone: Different DNA sequences within this sample yield the same CDR3. This sequence joins TRBV19 and TRBJ2-7; TRBD2 is a possible D gene (6 bases). The germline V gene has CDR1 LNHDA and CDR2 SQIVND (reference sequence). V was trimmed by 8 bases and J by 4 bases, leaving 18 bases between them. The CDR3 covers 14 residues. This CDR3 is CASASRRGTYEQYF. In nucleotides, the CDR3 is TGTGCCAGTGCAAGTAGGCGCGGGACTTACGAGCAGTACTTC.

The chain uses TRBV27 and TRBJ2-2; the D gene is possibly TRBD1 (6 bases). The V gene's germline CDR1 is MNHEY and CDR2 SMNVEV (reference sequence). The CDR3 is made up of 14 amino acids. Trimming took 8 bases from V and 6 from J, leaving 16 bases between them. The DNA of the CDR3 is TGTGCCAGCTTAGAGAGGGGGTTCGCCGGGGAGCTGTTTTTT. Translation: CASLERGFAGELFF.

The rearrangement uses TRBV27 and TRBJ2-2; D ambiguous. Looked up from germline, CDR1 is MNHEY and CDR2 is SMNVEV (reference sequence). The germline V and J ends were trimmed by 0 bases and 7 bases, with 15 bases remaining between them. The CDR3 spans 16 residues. CDR3 in amino acids: CASSLSLTPFLGELFF. The CDR3 bases are TGTGCCAGCAGTTTATCTTTGACACCTTTTCTCGGGGAGCTGTTTTTT.

This chain links TRBV12-2 with TRBJ1-6; the table's D call TRBD1 went unverified against the DNA. TRBV12-2 is a pseudogene locus. This CDR3 comprises 18 residues. The CDR3: CASRFTDRWSSYNSPLHF. The CDR3 nucleotides are TGTGCAAGTCGCTTTACGGACAGGTGGAGCTCCTATAATTCACCCCTCCACTTT.

V and J are TRBV4-3 and TRBJ2-7, with unresolved D. The CDR3 contains 14 residues. The germline gives CDR1 LGHNA, CDR2 YSLEER. Trimming stripped 0 bases from V and 3 bases from J, with 9 bases between. CDR3 nucleotides: TGCGCCAGCAGCCAAGATCTAGACGTCTACGAGCAGTACTTC. Encoded protein: CASSQDLDVYEQYF.

This chain uses TRBV9 with TRBJ1-6, with unresolved D. Per the germline V gene, CDR1 is SGDLS and CDR2 is YYNGEE. V was trimmed by 5 bases and J by 6 bases, leaving 15 bases between them. The CDR3 spans 15 residues. As DNA, the CDR3 is TGTGCCAGCAGTGACAAGCTCCTTTTTAATTCACCCCTCCACTTT. This gives the protein CASSDKLLFNSPLHF.

The chain has TRBV9 and TRBJ2-5; 7 bases line up with TRBD2. Germline CDR1 reads SGDLS; CDR2 reads YYNGEE. V lost 0 bases, J lost 5 bases, and 10 bases stayed unmatched. The CDR3 sequence is 16 residues long. The CDR3 spells CASSVESSGSWETQYF. DNA of the CDR3: TGTGCCAGCAGCGTAGAGTCTAGCGGTTCCTGGGAGACCCAGTACTTC.

The V gene is TRBV18, the J gene TRBJ1-2, with D hard to call. The CDR3 contains 13 residues. Germline V gene sequence: CDR1 KGHSH, CDR2 LQKENI. Trimming took off 2 bases at V and 3 bases at J, with 7 bases between the two ends. In DNA form, the CDR3 reads TGTGCCAGCTCACCAGTAAAGGACTATGGCTACACCTTC. Translating it yields CASSPVKDYGYTF.

A few counts support this clone. The chain has TRBV7-9 and TRBJ1-1; D unclear. The CDR3 length is 13 residues. Trimming pared 5 bases from V and 1 base from J, leaving 8 bases between. In germline, CDR1 is SEHNR, CDR2 FQNEAQ (reference sequence). CDR3 amino acids: CASSPQENTEAFF. CDR3 nucleotides: TGTGCCAGCAGCCCGCAGGAGAACACTGAAGCTTTCTTT.

The CDR3 here is CASSYSGESGLRGYTF. In DNA form, the CDR3 reads TGTGCCAGCAGCTATTCAGGGGAGTCTGGTCTCAGGGGCTACACCTTC. The rearrangement joins TRBV7-2 to TRBJ1-2; TRBD1 might be the D (6 bases). CDR1 is SGHTA, CDR2 FQGNSA, per germline. The CDR3 has 16 residues. The germline V and J ends were trimmed by 4 bases and 8 bases, with 23 bases remaining between them.

The gene calls are TRBV25-1 and TRBJ1-1; 7 nucleotides line up with TRBD1. This CDR3 region has 13 residues. CDR1 is MGHDK, CDR2 SYGVNS, per germline. Trimming removed 6 bases from V and 5 bases from J; junction bases left unmatched: 6. The CDR3 DNA sequence: TGTGCCAGCAGCTTAACAGGGGAAACTGAAGCTTTCTTT. It is translated as CASSLTGETEAFF.

V usage is TRBV19 and J usage is TRBJ2-7, with D perhaps matching TRBD2 (5 bases). The ends were cut back, 3 bases at V and 3 bases at J, with 18 bases in the middle. The CDR3 totals 16 residues. Germline V CDR1 and CDR2: LNHDA, SQIVND (reference sequence). CDR3 residues: CASSMEVSRVNYEQYF. CDR3 nucleotide sequence: TGTGCCAGTAGTATGGAGGTTTCGCGGGTAAACTACGAGCAGTACTTC.

This clone has more than one count but fewer than ten. The J gene is TRBJ1-2, the V gene TRBV19; D gene unclear. Per germline, CDR1 LNHDA and CDR2 SQIVND (reference sequence). V was pared by 2 bases and J by 4 bases, with 8 bases between. The CDR3 loop spans 13 amino acids. The CDR3 DNA sequence: TGTGCCAGTAGTATAACCGGATCCTATGGCTACACCTTC. Translation: CASSITGSYGYTF.

The rearrangement joins TRBV11-3 to TRBJ2-7; 9 bases line up with TRBD1. The CDR3 covers 13 residues. The V and J ends lost 1 base and 5 bases, in that order; junction bases with no gene match: 0. Looked up from germline, CDR1 is SGHNT and CDR2 is YENEEA. CDR3 bases: TGTGCCAGCAGCTTAGGGACAGGGGACGAGCAGTACTTC. This gives the protein CASSLGTGDEQYF.

This clone was counted between two and nine times. The chain combines TRBV9 with TRBJ2-4, with 9 bases lining up with TRBD1. The V segment lost 4 bases and the J segment 9 bases; nucleotides outside the gene matches: 8. Per the germline V gene, CDR1 is SGDLS and CDR2 is YYNGEE. The CDR3 loop spans 14 amino acids. The CDR3: CASSPLQGAGIQYF. CDR3 nucleotide sequence: TGTGCCAGCAGCCCTCTACAGGGGGCAGGCATTCAGTACTTC.

Note on this clone: One junction end disagrees with the germline gene, perhaps due to a read error. This sequence joins TRBV7-3 and TRBJ1-6; no firm D call. The germline V gene encodes CDR1 SGHTA and CDR2 FQGTGA. The CDR3 has 15 amino acids. The CDR3 loop reads CASSLTRAYNSPLHF. DNA for the CDR3: TGTGCCAGCAGCTTAACAAGAGCCTACAATTCACCCCTCCACTTT.

Here the CDR3 reads CASSLALGIKLFF. CDR3 coding DNA: TGTGCCAGCAGCTTAGCGCTCGGAATAAAACTGTTTTTT. V and J are TRBV7-2 and TRBJ1-4; D gene unclear. The CDR3 contains 13 residues. The V gene's germline CDR1 is SGHTA and CDR2 FQGNSA. V was clipped by 0 bases and J by 10 bases, with 9 bases between them. Full variable domain (rest looked up from reference TRBV7-2 and TRBJ1-4): GAGVSQSPSNKVTEKGKDVELRCDPISGHTALYWYRQSLGQGLEFLIYFQGNSAPDKSGLPSDRFSAERTGGSVSTLTIQRTQQEDSAVYLCASSLALGIKLFFGSGTQLSVL.

The V call is TRBV4-1, the J call TRBJ2-3; no clear D gene. Trimming stripped 1 base from V and 0 bases from J, with 8 bases between. Germline V gene sequence: CDR1 MGHRA, CDR2 YSYEKL. The CDR3 is 15 amino acids. The CDR3: CASSQVGVSTDTQYF. The CDR3 region has the DNA TGCGCCAGCAGCCAAGTTGGGGTGAGCACAGATACGCAGTATTTT.

There are a few counts of this clone. The V call is TRBV14, the J call TRBJ1-1, with 7 bases fitting TRBD1. Germline-derived CDR1 and CDR2 are SGHDN and FVKESK. J was trimmed by 0 bases and V by 5 bases; bases with no gene match: 3. The CDR3 loop spans 14 amino acids. The CDR3 bases are TGTGCCAGCAGCTCGACAGGGCTGAACACTGAAGCTTTCTTT. Translated: CASSSTGLNTEAFF.

The chain links TRBV6-6 to TRBJ2-3; tentatively, D is TRBD2 (6 bases). Trimming removed 5 bases at V and 5 bases at J, with 20 bases between. The germline V gene has CDR1 MNHNY and CDR2 SVGAGI (reference sequence). The CDR3 has 16 amino acids. The CDR3 region is CASSHAYPGVVDTQYF. For the CDR3, the DNA is TGTGCCAGCAGTCACGCTTACCCGGGGGTGGTAGATACGCAGTATTTT.

The chain couples TRBV10-3 to TRBJ2-5, with TRBD2 matching over 9 bases. J gave up 5 bases and V 10 bases, and 11 bases lay outside the gene matches. The CDR3 length is 14 residues. Germline CDR1 and CDR2: ENHRY and SYGVKD. CDR3 sequence reads: CATQRASGTETQYF. The CDR3, as DNA: TGTGCCACGCAAAGAGCTAGCGGGACCGAGACCCAGTACTTC.